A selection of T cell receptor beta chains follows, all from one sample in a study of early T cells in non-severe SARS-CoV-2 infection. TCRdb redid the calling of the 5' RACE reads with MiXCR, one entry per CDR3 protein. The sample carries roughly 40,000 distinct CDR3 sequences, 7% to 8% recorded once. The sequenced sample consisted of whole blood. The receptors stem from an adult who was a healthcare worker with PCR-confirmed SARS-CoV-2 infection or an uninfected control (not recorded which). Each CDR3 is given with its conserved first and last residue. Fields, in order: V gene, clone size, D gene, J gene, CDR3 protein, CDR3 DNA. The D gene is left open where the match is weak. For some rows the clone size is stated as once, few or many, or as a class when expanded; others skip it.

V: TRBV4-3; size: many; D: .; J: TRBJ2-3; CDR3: CASSPQTSRTDTQYF; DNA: TGCGCCAGCAGCCCACAAACTAGCAGAACAGATACGCAGTATTTT
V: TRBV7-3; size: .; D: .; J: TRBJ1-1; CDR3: CASSSQQNTEAFF; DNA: TGTGCCAGCAGCTCACAGCAGAACACTGAAGCTTTCTTT
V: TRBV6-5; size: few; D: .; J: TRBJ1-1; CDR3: CASSYWGGEAFF; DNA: TGTGCCAGCAGTTACTGGGGGGGTGAAGCTTTCTTT
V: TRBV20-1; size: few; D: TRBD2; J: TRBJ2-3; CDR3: CSALARTSGTDTQYF; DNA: TGCAGTGCCCTGGCACGGACTAGCGGCACAGATACGCAGTATTTT
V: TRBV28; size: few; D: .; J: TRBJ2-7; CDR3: CASGRRGQYF; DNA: TGTGCCAGCGGTAGACGAGGGCAGTACTTC
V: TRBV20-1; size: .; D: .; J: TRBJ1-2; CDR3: CSATGGGYGYTF; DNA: TGCAGTGCTACTGGGGGAGGCTATGGCTACACCTTC
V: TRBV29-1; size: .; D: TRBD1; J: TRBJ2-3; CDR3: CSVRDSRTADTQYF; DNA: TGCAGCGTCCGGGACAGCAGGACGGCAGATACGCAGTATTTT
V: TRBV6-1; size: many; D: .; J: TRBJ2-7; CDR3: CASSEALPYEQYF; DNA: TGTGCCAGCAGTGAAGCGCTCCCCTACGAGCAGTACTTC
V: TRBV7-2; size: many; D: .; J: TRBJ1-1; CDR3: CASGFLNTEAFF; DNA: TGTGCCAGCGGGTTTCTGAACACTGAAGCTTTCTTT
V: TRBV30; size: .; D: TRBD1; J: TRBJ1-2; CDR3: CASGQSDGYTF; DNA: TGTGCCTCGGGACAGTCCGATGGCTACACCTTC
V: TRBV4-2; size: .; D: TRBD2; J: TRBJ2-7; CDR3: CASSQLAGGLSSYEQYF; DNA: TGTGCCAGCAGCCAACTAGCGGGGGGGCTTTCCTCCTACGAGCAGTACTTC
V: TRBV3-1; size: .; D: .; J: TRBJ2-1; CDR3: CASSPRGQYNEQFF; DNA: TGTGCCAGCAGCCCAAGAGGCCAGTACAATGAGCAGTTCTTC
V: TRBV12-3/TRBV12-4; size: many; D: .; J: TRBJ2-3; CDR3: CASSLGRTDTQYF; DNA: TGTGCCAGCAGTTTAGGGAGGACAGATACGCAGTATTTT
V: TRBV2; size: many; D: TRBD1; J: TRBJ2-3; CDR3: CASRGDRVGTDTQYF; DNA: TGTGCCAGCAGGGGCGACAGGGTAGGCACAGATACGCAGTATTTT
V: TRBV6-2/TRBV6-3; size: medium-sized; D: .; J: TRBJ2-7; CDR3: CASGGGTSYEQYF; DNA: TGTGCCAGCGGGGGGGGCACTTCCTACGAGCAGTACTTC
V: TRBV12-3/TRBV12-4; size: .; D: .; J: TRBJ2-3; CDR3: CASSSAGTPTDTQYF; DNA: TGTGCCAGCAGTTCGGCGGGGACACCGACAGATACGCAGTATTTT
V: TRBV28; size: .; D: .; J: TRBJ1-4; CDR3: CASSETKGNEKLFF; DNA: TGTGCCAGCAGTGAGACAAAGGGGAATGAAAAACTGTTTTTT
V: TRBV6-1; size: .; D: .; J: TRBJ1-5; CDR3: CASSFLRNQPQHF; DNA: TGTGCCAGCAGTTTCTTACGGAATCAGCCCCAGCATTTT
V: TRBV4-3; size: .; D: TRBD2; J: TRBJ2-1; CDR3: CASGTSGGYNEQFF; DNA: TGCGCCAGCGGGACAAGCGGGGGATACAATGAGCAGTTCTTC
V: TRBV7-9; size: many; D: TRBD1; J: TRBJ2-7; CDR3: CASTVDRVVYEQYF; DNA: TGTGCCAGCACCGTGGACAGGGTGGTATACGAGCAGTACTTC
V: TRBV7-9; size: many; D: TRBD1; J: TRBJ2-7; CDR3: CASSFGAYRGDEQYF; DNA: TGTGCCAGCAGCTTCGGCGCATACAGGGGCGACGAGCAGTACTTC